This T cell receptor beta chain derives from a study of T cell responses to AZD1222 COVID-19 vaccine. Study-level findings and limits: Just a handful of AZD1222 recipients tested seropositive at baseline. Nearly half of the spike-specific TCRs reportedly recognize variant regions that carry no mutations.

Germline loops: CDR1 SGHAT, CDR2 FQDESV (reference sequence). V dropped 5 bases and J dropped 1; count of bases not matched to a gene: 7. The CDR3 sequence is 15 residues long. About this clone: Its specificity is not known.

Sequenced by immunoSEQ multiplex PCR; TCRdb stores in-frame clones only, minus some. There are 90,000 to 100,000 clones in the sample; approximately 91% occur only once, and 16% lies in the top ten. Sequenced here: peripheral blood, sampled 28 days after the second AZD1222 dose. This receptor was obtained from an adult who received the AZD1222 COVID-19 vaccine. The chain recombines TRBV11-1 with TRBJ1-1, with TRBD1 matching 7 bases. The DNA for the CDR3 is TGTGCCAGCAGCCGTAAGGGGGCGCGGAACACTGAAGCTTTCTTT. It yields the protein CASSRKGARNTEAFF.